The 18 T cell receptor beta chains below all came from one sample that was sequenced in a study of PD-1 blockade in classical Hodgkin lymphoma. Some clones are missing from TCRdb's copy, which holds only in-frame ones; the method was immunoSEQ multiplex PCR. Here the sample spans some 93,000 clones, 85% to 90% being singletons. The patients all showed relapse after autologous stem cell transplantation, while their brentuximab vedotin exposure varied. Material: peripheral blood mononuclear cells (PBMCs), obtained before the second cycle of nivolumab. The receptor source for this set is a human donor with classical Hodgkin lymphoma.

The V gene is TRBV7-9, the J gene TRBJ1-1; D possibly corresponds to TRBD1 (6 bases). Germline-derived CDR1 and CDR2 are SEHNR and FQNEAQ (reference sequence). This CDR3 contains 15 residues. V was shortened by 2 bases and J by 0 bases, with 10 bases between the two germline ends. The CDR3 nucleotides are TGTGCCAGCAGCTTACGGGACACCTTGAACACTGAAGCTTTCTTT. As protein: CASSLRDTLNTEAFF.

J is TRBJ2-7 and V is TRBV7-6; TRBD1 aligns across 9 bases. This CDR3 comprises 15 residues. Trimming took 0 bases from V and 2 from J; bases not matched to a gene: 2. The germline V gene has CDR1 SGHVS and CDR2 FNYEAQ. For the CDR3, the DNA is TGTGCCAGCAGCTTAGCGAGGGACAGGGCCTACGAGCAGTACTTC. This translates into CASSLARDRAYEQYF.

V usage is TRBV9 and J usage is TRBJ1-2; a weak D match, TRBD1 (5 bases). V lost 3 bases, J lost 2 bases, and 14 bases lay in between. The CDR3 has 15 residues. Germline V CDR1 and CDR2: SGDLS, YYNGEE. For the CDR3, the DNA is TGTGCCAGCAGCGAGTCCATGGCAGGGAACTATGGCTACACCTTC. The encoded protein is CASSESMAGNYGYTF.

The V call is TRBV27, the J call TRBJ2-1, with TRBD1 as a possible D gene (5 bases). The CDR3 loop spans 13 amino acids. Germline V CDR1 and CDR2: MNHEY, SMNVEV (reference sequence). V was pared by 2 bases and J by 6 bases, with 8 bases between. CDR3 coding DNA: TGTGCCAGCAGTTTAAAGGGGTTCAATGAGCAGTTCTTC. Amino acids: CASSLKGFNEQFF.

V usage is TRBV18 and J usage is TRBJ2-7; 12 bases are a match to TRBD2. V was pared by 4 bases and J by 1 base, with 2 bases of the junction left unmatched. The CDR3 has 15 residues. Germline assignment: CDR1 KGHSH and CDR2 LQKENI. The CDR3 loop reads CASSRGLAGSYEQYF. The DNA of the CDR3 is TGTGCCAGCTCACGCGGACTAGCGGGGTCCTACGAGCAGTACTTC.

The CDR3 DNA reads TGTGCCAGCAGTGAAGGTTCGGGGACACCCTATGGCTACACCTTC. Translation: CASSEGSGTPYGYTF. The V and J genes are TRBV6-1 and TRBJ1-2; TRBD1 is a possible D gene (6 bases). Germline V gene sequence: CDR1 MNHNS, CDR2 SASEGT. The ends were cut back, 1 base at V and 4 bases at J, with 13 bases in the middle. The CDR3 is made up of 15 amino acids.

The chain uses TRBV7-3 and TRBJ1-1, with D maybe TRBD1 (5 bases). Per germline, CDR1 SGHTA and CDR2 FQGTGA. The V and J ends lost 2 bases and 5 bases respectively, with 9 bases between them. This CDR3 has 13 amino acids. CDR3 residues: CASSLLRGTEAFF. Here the CDR3 DNA reads TGTGCCAGCAGCTTACTCCGGGGGACTGAAGCTTTCTTT.

This clone was detected once. V and J are TRBV4-1 and TRBJ2-7; possible D gene TRBD2, 6 bases. The germline V gene encodes CDR1 MGHRA and CDR2 YSYEKL. The V and J ends lost 3 bases and 4 bases respectively, with 13 bases between them. This CDR3 contains 14 residues. The CDR3 reads CASSQERLGYEQYF. The CDR3 DNA follows: TGCGCCAGCAGCCAGGAGAGACTAGGTTACGAGCAGTACTTC.

V and J are TRBV5-6 and TRBJ2-1; D is ambiguous. V gave up 4 bases and J gave up 8 bases, with 10 bases separating them. Germline-derived CDR1 and CDR2 are SGHDT and YYEEEE. This CDR3 is 12 amino acids long. The CDR3 protein is CASSLGFDEQFF. The CDR3 DNA is TGTGCCAGCAGCCTTGGGTTCGATGAGCAGTTCTTC.

This clone was detected only a few times. The rearrangement uses TRBV7-6 and TRBJ2-7, with D perhaps matching TRBD1 (5 bases). Germline values: CDR1 SGHVS, CDR2 FNYEAQ. V was pared by 1 base and J by 4 bases, with 14 bases between. The CDR3 runs to 15 residues. As DNA, the CDR3 is TGTGCCAGCAGCTTAGTTCAGGGTGCGGCTTACGAGCAGTACTTC. Protein product: CASSLVQGAAYEQYF. Together with reference TRBV7-6 and TRBJ2-7, the CDR3 gives the full variable domain: GAGVSQSPRYKVTKRGQDVALRCDPISGHVSLYWYRQALGQGPEFLTYFNYEAQQDKSGLPNDRFSAERPEGSISTLTIQRTEQRDSAMYRCASSLVQGAAYEQYFGPGTRLTVT.

This clone was detected only once. The rearrangement links TRBV27 to TRBJ2-1; D ambiguous. Germline assignment: CDR1 MNHEY and CDR2 SMNVEV (reference sequence). The ends were cut back, 2 bases at V and 1 base at J, with 12 bases in the middle. This CDR3 is 16 amino acids long. The CDR3 DNA reads TGTGCCAGCAGTTTAGAGCCTACCCCATCCTACAATGAGCAGTTCTTC. Its translation: CASSLEPTPSYNEQFF.

The chain recombines TRBV9 with TRBJ1-2; D remains ambiguous. V lost 2 bases to trimming and J lost 0 bases, with 8 bases between them. The CDR3 extends over 14 amino acids. Germline CDR1 reads SGDLS; CDR2 reads YYNGEE. CDR3 protein: CASSVGTANYGYTF. For the CDR3, the DNA is TGTGCCAGCAGCGTGGGTACTGCTAACTATGGCTACACCTTC.

This chain links TRBV7-2 with TRBJ2-3; the D is unclear. Per germline, CDR1 SGHTA and CDR2 FQGNSA. This CDR3 is built from 13 residues. The V gene lost 1 base and the J gene lost 2 bases, with 4 bases spanning the gap. The CDR3 DNA sequence: TGTGCCAGCAGCTTAGGCTTCACAGATACGCAGTATTTT. The encoded protein is CASSLGFTDTQYF.

This clone was recorded only once. This rearrangement joins TRBV10-3 to TRBJ1-5; the match to TRBD1 covers 9 bases. The CDR3 totals 15 residues. Germline CDR1 reads ENHRY; CDR2 reads SYGVKD. After removal of 10 bases from V and 0 bases from J, the junction contained 7 bases not matched to a gene. CDR3 in amino acids: CATRGTGTSNQPQHF. The CDR3 DNA follows: TGTGCCACGCGCGGGACAGGGACTAGCAATCAGCCCCAGCATTTT.

The chain recombines TRBV9 with TRBJ2-1; perhaps D is TRBD1 or TRBD2 (7 bases each). From germline, CDR1 is SGDLS and CDR2 YYNGEE. The V gene lost 0 bases and the J gene lost 8 bases, with 15 bases spanning the gap. The CDR3 consists of 15 residues. CDR3 protein: CASSVEAGGVDEQFF. The CDR3 DNA is TGTGCCAGCAGCGTAGAGGCAGGGGGGGTCGATGAGCAGTTCTTC.

The CDR3 loop reads CATSRDLGFYQPQHF. The CDR3 DNA follows: TGTGCCACCAGCAGAGATCTGGGCTTTTATCAGCCCCAGCATTTT. The chain couples TRBV15 to TRBJ1-5; D unresolved. Per germline, CDR1 LNHNV and CDR2 YYDKDF (reference sequence). Trimming stripped 0 bases from V and 5 bases from J, with 11 bases between. The CDR3 spans 15 residues.

V gene TRBV27 combines with J gene TRBJ2-2, with D hard to call. V lost 3 bases, J lost 4 bases, and 9 bases lay in between. The CDR3 totals 14 residues. Germline V lookup: CDR1 MNHEY, CDR2 SMNVEV (reference sequence). CDR3: CASSFSRGTGELFF. CDR3 nucleotide sequence: TGTGCCAGCAGTTTCAGCCGAGGCACCGGGGAGCTGTTTTTT.

The chain uses TRBV7-8 and TRBJ2-7; the D is unclear. CDR3 size: 12 residues. Per the germline V gene, CDR1 is SGHVS and CDR2 is FQNEAQ. Trimming removed 2 bases at V and 5 bases at J, with 7 bases between. The CDR3 region is CASSLSADEQYF. The CDR3 coding sequence is TGTGCCAGCAGCTTATCGGCCGACGAGCAGTACTTC.